This T cell receptor (beta chain) came from a study of T cell repertoires and HLA-DP antigens. Study-wide context: Alloantigens: one with one groove difference and one with approximately ten differences versus self.

There are 13 residues in the CDR3. Germline V gives CDR1 SGHTA, CDR2 FQGNSA. V was cut by 1 base and J by 4 bases, with 7 bases left in between. About this clone: What it binds is not known.

Sequencing used immunoSEQ multiplex PCR; TCRdb keeps in-frame clones, though not all of them. Of around 100,000 clones detected, more than 85% appear once; the ten largest clones hold about 0.3%. The TCR comes from a woman under 30 in good health and CMV-seronegative. This rearrangement joins TRBV7-2 to TRBJ1-2, with D uncertain. Sequencing used CD4+ T cells from PBMCs. In DNA, the CDR3 is TGTGCCAGCAGCTTAGGGGGTTTCTATGGCTACACCTTC. Translation gives CASSLGGFYGYTF.